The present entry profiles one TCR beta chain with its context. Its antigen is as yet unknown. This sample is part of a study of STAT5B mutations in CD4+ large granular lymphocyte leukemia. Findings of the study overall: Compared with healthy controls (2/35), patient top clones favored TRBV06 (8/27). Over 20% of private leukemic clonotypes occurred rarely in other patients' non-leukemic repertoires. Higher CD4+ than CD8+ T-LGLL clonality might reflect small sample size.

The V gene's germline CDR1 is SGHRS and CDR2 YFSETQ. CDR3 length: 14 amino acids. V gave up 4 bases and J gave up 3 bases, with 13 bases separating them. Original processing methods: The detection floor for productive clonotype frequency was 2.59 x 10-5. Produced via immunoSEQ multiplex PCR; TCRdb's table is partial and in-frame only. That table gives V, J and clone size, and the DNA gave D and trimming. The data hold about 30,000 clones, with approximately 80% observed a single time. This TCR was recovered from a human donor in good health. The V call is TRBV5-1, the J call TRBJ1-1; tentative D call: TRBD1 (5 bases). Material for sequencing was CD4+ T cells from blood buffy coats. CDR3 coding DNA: TGCGCCAGCAGCCCCGGCGCAGGGTACACTGAAGCTTTCTTT. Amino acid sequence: CASSPGAGYTEAFF.